A selection of T cell receptor beta chains follows, all from one sample in a study of T cell changes during pregnancy in multiple sclerosis. Sequencing was performed with immunoSEQ multiplex PCR; in TCRdb, only in-frame clones are kept and a portion is missing. The data contain about 100,000 clones, around 92% of them singletons. This sample comprised peripheral blood, obtained after pregnancy. Receptors originate from a female donor with multiple sclerosis, enrolled in a pregnancy study. Each CDR3 is given with its conserved first and last residue.

v_call cdr3_aa
TRBV20-1 CSALYSGGQFF
TRBV9 CASSVEGGNTIYF
TRBV19 CASSSGTGAYNEQFF
TRBV10-3 CAIRAGTGGNSPLHF
TRBV28 CASSSPLTLAGGHEQYF
TRBV7-8 CASSLNSGENSNTGELFF
TRBV18 CASSPPSPGEAFF
TRBV28 CASSLPTGEVQYF
TRBV28 CASSQTGGSTDTQYF
TRBV27 CASSSLLWGRPGELFF
TRBV13 CASGGSTEAFF
TRBV9 CASSPREGVNTGELFF
TRBV9 CASSVGGPGQPQHF
TRBV29-1 CSVVLLAGAYEQYF
TRBV25-1 CASSEPGTGGGKLFF
TRBV27 CASSPSTGYGNQPQHF
TRBV19 CASSRGLAGDNEQFF
TRBV6-1 CASGLAGGPYEQYF
TRBV7-3 CASSPSGSYEQYF
TRBV19 CASSAWTSGTDTQYF
TRBV19 CASSISGRATDTQYF
TRBV5-4 CASSSDGTTAPDTQYF
TRBV7-2 CASSRDRANEKLFF